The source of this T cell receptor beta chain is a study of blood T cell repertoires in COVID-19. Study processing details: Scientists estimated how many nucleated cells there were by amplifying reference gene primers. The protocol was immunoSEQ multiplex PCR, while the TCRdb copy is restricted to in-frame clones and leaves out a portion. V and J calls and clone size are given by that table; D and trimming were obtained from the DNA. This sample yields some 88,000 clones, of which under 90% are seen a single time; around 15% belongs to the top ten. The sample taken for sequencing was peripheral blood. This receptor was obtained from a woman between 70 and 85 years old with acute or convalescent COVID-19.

CDR3 protein: CASSLGQGGIGAFF. The CDR3 nucleotides are TGCGCCAGCAGCTTGGGGCAGGGTGGCATAGGGGCTTTCTTT. J is TRBJ1-1 and V is TRBV5-1, with D possibly matching TRBD1 (5 bases). Germline V gives CDR1 SGHRS, CDR2 YFSETQ. V lost 0 bases, J lost 11 bases, and 17 bases lay in between. This CDR3 region has 14 residues.